These T cell receptor beta chains were read from a single sample in a study of early T cells in non-severe SARS-CoV-2 infection. One entry per CDR3 protein results from TCRdb running MiXCR on the 5' RACE reads. The sample holds about 77,000 distinct CDR3 sequences, 8.5% to 10% seen once. Sequencing input: whole blood. Every receptor here comes from an adult who was a healthcare worker with PCR-confirmed SARS-CoV-2 infection or an uninfected control (not recorded which). CDR3s include the opening cysteine and the closing phenylalanine or tryptophan. The order of the fields is V gene, clone size, D gene, J gene, CDR3 protein, CDR3 DNA. A D gene is named only where the DNA matches it firmly. Where a row states a size, it is once, few, many or the class of an expanded clone; other rows omit it.

v_call: TRBV7-2
clone_size: few
d_call: .
j_call: TRBJ2-7
cdr3_aa: CASSVSYEQYF
cdr3_nt: TGTGCCAGCAGCGTATCCTACGAGCAGTACTTC

v_call: TRBV11-2
clone_size: many
d_call: .
j_call: TRBJ1-5
cdr3_aa: CASSLSGGRNGPQHF
cdr3_nt: TGTGCCAGCAGCTTGTCCGGCGGCCGCAATGGGCCCCAGCATTTT

v_call: TRBV7-9
clone_size: many
d_call: TRBD2
j_call: TRBJ2-7
cdr3_aa: CASSRLAGPKEEQYF
cdr3_nt: TGTGCCAGCAGCCGACTAGCGGGGCCCAAGGAAGAGCAGTACTTC

v_call: TRBV3-1
clone_size: .
d_call: .
j_call: TRBJ1-4
cdr3_aa: CASSQGDNEKLFF
cdr3_nt: TGTGCCAGCAGCCAAGGAGATAATGAAAAACTGTTTTTT

v_call: TRBV15
clone_size: .
d_call: .
j_call: TRBJ2-1
cdr3_aa: CATSSSDSYYNEQFF
cdr3_nt: TGTGCCACCAGCAGTTCGGACAGCTACTACAATGAGCAGTTCTTC

v_call: TRBV20-1
clone_size: many
d_call: TRBD2
j_call: TRBJ2-5
cdr3_aa: CSARLAGETQYF
cdr3_nt: TGCAGTGCGAGACTAGCGGGAGAGACCCAGTACTTC

v_call: TRBV20-1
clone_size: many
d_call: TRBD1
j_call: TRBJ1-6
cdr3_aa: CSARRDRGRRHF
cdr3_nt: TGCAGTGCTAGAAGGGACAGGGGGCGCAGGCACTTT

v_call: TRBV12-3/TRBV12-4
clone_size: many
d_call: .
j_call: TRBJ2-7
cdr3_aa: CASCVGGEQYF
cdr3_nt: TGTGCCAGCTGTGTGGGGGGAGAGCAGTACTTC

v_call: TRBV28
clone_size: .
d_call: .
j_call: TRBJ1-5
cdr3_aa: CASTANQPHHF
cdr3_nt: TGTGCCAGCACTGCAAATCAGCCCCACCATTTT

v_call: TRBV7-9
clone_size: many
d_call: .
j_call: TRBJ2-1
cdr3_aa: CASRGRNNEQFF
cdr3_nt: TGTGCCAGCCGAGGGAGAAACAATGAGCAGTTCTTC

v_call: TRBV20-1
clone_size: many
d_call: .
j_call: TRBJ1-1
cdr3_aa: CSARDGMGGTEAFF
cdr3_nt: TGCAGTGCTAGAGATGGGATGGGGGGAACTGAAGCTTTCTTT

v_call: TRBV28
clone_size: many
d_call: .
j_call: TRBJ1-4
cdr3_aa: CASNPGGAPATNEKLFF
cdr3_nt: TGTGCCAGCAACCCGGGGGGGGCCCCTGCAACTAATGAAAAACTGTTTTTT

v_call: TRBV28
clone_size: few
d_call: .
j_call: TRBJ2-2
cdr3_aa: CAARDFRNTGELFF
cdr3_nt: TGTGCCGCCCGGGACTTTCGGAACACCGGGGAGCTGTTTTTT

v_call: TRBV7-9
clone_size: many
d_call: TRBD2
j_call: TRBJ2-2
cdr3_aa: CASSLQAGGGELFF
cdr3_nt: TGTGCCAGCAGCTTACAAGCGGGAGGCGGGGAGCTGTTTTTT

v_call: TRBV27
clone_size: many
d_call: TRBD1
j_call: TRBJ1-2
cdr3_aa: CASSLNPGRGASYTF
cdr3_nt: TGTGCCAGCAGTTTAAATCCCGGCAGGGGGGCTAGCTACACCTTC

v_call: TRBV12-5
clone_size: many
d_call: .
j_call: TRBJ2-1
cdr3_aa: CASGALNEQFF
cdr3_nt: TGTGCTAGTGGTGCATTAAATGAGCAGTTCTTC

v_call: TRBV20-1
clone_size: .
d_call: .
j_call: TRBJ2-6
cdr3_aa: CSAHRDMSGANVLTF
cdr3_nt: TGCAGTGCTCACCGTGACATGTCTGGGGCCAACGTCCTGACTTTC

v_call: TRBV7-6
clone_size: few
d_call: TRBD2
j_call: TRBJ2-5
cdr3_aa: CASSRTSGRAMPETQYF
cdr3_nt: TGTGCCAGCAGCCGGACTAGCGGGAGGGCCATGCCCGAGACCCAGTACTTC

v_call: TRBV20-1
clone_size: many
d_call: .
j_call: TRBJ1-4
cdr3_aa: CSAREGARYNEKLFF
cdr3_nt: TGCAGTGCTAGAGAGGGGGCGAGATATAATGAAAAACTGTTTTTT

v_call: TRBV5-4
clone_size: .
d_call: .
j_call: TRBJ2-7
cdr3_aa: CASSLVVGEQYF
cdr3_nt: TGTGCCAGCAGCTTGGTTGTCGGTGAGCAGTACTTC

v_call: TRBV27
clone_size: few
d_call: .
j_call: TRBJ1-3
cdr3_aa: CASSLRQGNTIYF
cdr3_nt: TGTGCCAGCAGTTTACGGCAAGGAAACACCATATATTTT

v_call: TRBV9
clone_size: many
d_call: .
j_call: TRBJ2-3
cdr3_aa: CASSAAAQDTQYF
cdr3_nt: TGTGCCAGCAGCGCAGCAGCGCAAGATACGCAGTATTTT

v_call: TRBV7-9
clone_size: many
d_call: .
j_call: TRBJ2-7
cdr3_aa: CASTTRDVYEQYF
cdr3_nt: TGTGCCAGCACCACGAGGGACGTCTACGAGCAGTACTTC

v_call: TRBV30
clone_size: .
d_call: .
j_call: TRBJ1-4
cdr3_aa: CAWSTKPNEKLFF
cdr3_nt: TGTGCCTGGAGTACAAAGCCTAATGAAAAACTGTTTTTT

v_call: TRBV20-1
clone_size: .
d_call: .
j_call: TRBJ2-7
cdr3_aa: CSAAWGPRNEQYF
cdr3_nt: TGCAGTGCGGCCTGGGGTCCGCGGAACGAGCAGTACTTC

v_call: TRBV20-1
clone_size: many
d_call: .
j_call: TRBJ1-5
cdr3_aa: CSARRASTIGNQPQHF
cdr3_nt: TGCAGTGCTCGGAGGGCGTCAACGATCGGCAATCAGCCCCAGCATTTT

v_call: TRBV7-2
clone_size: few
d_call: .
j_call: TRBJ2-6
cdr3_aa: CASSRPSGANVLTF
cdr3_nt: TGTGCCAGCAGCCGGCCCTCTGGGGCCAACGTCCTGACTTTC